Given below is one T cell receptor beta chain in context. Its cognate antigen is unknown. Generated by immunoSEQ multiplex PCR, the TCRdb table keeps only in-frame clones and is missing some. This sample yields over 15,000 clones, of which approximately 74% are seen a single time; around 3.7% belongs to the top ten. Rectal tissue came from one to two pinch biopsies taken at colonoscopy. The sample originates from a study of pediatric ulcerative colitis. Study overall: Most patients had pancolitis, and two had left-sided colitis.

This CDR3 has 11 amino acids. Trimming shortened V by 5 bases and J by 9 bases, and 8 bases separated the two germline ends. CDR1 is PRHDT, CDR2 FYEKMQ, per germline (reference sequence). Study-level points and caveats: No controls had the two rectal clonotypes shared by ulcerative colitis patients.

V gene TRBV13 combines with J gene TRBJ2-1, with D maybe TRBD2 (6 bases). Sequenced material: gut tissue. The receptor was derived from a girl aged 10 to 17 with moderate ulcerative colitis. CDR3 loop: CASSGEVEQFF. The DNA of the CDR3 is TGTGCCAGCAGCGGGGAGGTTGAGCAGTTCTTC.